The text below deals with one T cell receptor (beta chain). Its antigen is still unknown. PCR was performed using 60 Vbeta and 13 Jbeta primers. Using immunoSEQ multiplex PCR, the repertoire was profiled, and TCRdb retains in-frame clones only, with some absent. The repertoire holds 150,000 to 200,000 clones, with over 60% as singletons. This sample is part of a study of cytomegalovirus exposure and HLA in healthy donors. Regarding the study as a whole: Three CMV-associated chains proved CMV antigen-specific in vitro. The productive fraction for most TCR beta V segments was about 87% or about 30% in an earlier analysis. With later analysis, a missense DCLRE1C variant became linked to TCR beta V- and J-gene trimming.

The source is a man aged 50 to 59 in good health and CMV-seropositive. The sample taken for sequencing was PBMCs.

CDR3 residues: CASTPPGGRQPQHF. CDR3 DNA sequence: TGTGCCAGCACGCCGCCAGGGGGGCGACAGCCCCAGCATTTT. The chain employs TRBV6-1 and TRBJ1-5; TRBD1 aligns across 7 bases. Per the germline V gene, CDR1 is MNHNS and CDR2 is SASEGT. The CDR3 spans 14 residues. Trimming removed 7 bases from V and 7 bases from J; junction bases left unmatched: 10.